A single sample gave rise to the 29 T cell receptor beta chains below, sequenced in a study of blood T cell repertoires in COVID-19 (dated by TCRdb to the early 2020s). The library was built by means of the immunoSEQ multiplex PCR assay. Imported from immuneACCESS, the table was reduced by TCRdb to in-frame sequences with V and J called. These copies leave out some clones; in studies compared against another copy, an unresolved V gene accounts for under half, and the cause of the remainder is not known. Present in this sample are roughly 220,000 clones, over 80% of which were seen just once. The top ten constitute roughly 6.2% of the sample. What was sequenced was PBMCs or T cells enriched from blood (not recorded which). These receptors were taken from a woman aged 40 to 50 who had recovered from COVID-19.

The V call is TRBV11-3, the J call TRBJ2-5; TRBD2 agrees at 7 bases. Germline trimming cut 5 bases from V and 0 bases from J; bases unmatched to any gene: 12. The CDR3 totals 17 residues. Germline V CDR1 and CDR2: SGHNT, YENEEA. The CDR3 is CASSPKGLAVYQETQYF. The DNA of the CDR3 is TGTGCCAGCAGCCCCAAAGGGCTAGCGGTTTACCAAGAGACCCAGTACTTC. Full variable domain (rest looked up from reference TRBV11-3 and TRBJ2-5): EAGVVQSPRYKIIEKKQPVAFWCNPISGHNTLYWYLQNLGQGPELLIRYENEEAVDDSQLPKDRFSAERLKGVDSTLKIQPAELGDSAVYLCASSPKGLAVYQETQYFGPGTRLLVL.

This clone has just a few counts. The chain combines TRBV27 with TRBJ2-1; 14 nucleotides line up with TRBD2. The CDR3 totals 16 residues. The germline V gene has CDR1 MNHEY and CDR2 SMNVEV (reference sequence). V was clipped by 5 bases and J by 6 bases; unmatched bases: 6. The CDR3 sequence is CASSLGTSGSGNEQFF. Written as DNA, the CDR3 is TGTGCCAGCAGTCTGGGGACTAGCGGGAGTGGCAATGAGCAGTTCTTC.

The V call is TRBV11-2, the J call TRBJ1-4; 8 positions agree with TRBD1. The CDR3 is 16 amino acids. Germline trimming cut 5 bases from V and 4 bases from J; bases unmatched to any gene: 9. The germline CDR1 and CDR2 sequences are SGHAT and FQNNGV. CDR3 in DNA: TGTGCCAGCAGCCCCCTCGGACAGGGATATAATGAAAAACTGTTTTTT. Translating it yields CASSPLGQGYNEKLFF.

The rearrangement joins TRBV5-1 to TRBJ2-2; possible D gene TRBD1, 7 bases. The V and J ends lost 0 bases and 6 bases respectively, with 21 bases between them. There are 18 residues in the CDR3. Germline V gene lookup returns CDR1 SGHRS and CDR2 YFSETQ. The CDR3: CASSLEGLTAGGPGELFF. The DNA for the CDR3 is TGCGCCAGCAGCTTGGAAGGCCTCACCGCAGGGGGGCCCGGGGAGCTGTTTTTT.

This clone was recorded many times. The chain uses TRBV10-1 and TRBJ2-1, with 7 bases matching TRBD2. Losses at the gene ends were 8 bases for V and 6 bases for J; bases not matched to a gene: 16. The CDR3 sequence is 16 residues long. Germline assignment: CDR1 WNHNN and CDR2 SYGVQD (reference sequence). The CDR3 DNA is TGCGCCAGCCGCCCCAGCGGGGAGCGGGAAGGCAATGAGCAGTTCTTC. Its translation is CASRPSGEREGNEQFF.

The V and J genes are TRBV9 and TRBJ2-2; D is perhaps TRBD2 (5 bases). V lost 0 bases and J 7 bases, leaving 13 bases between the germline ends. CDR1 is SGDLS, CDR2 YYNGEE, per germline. The CDR3 is 15 amino acids. The CDR3, as DNA: TGTGCCAGCAGCGTAGCTCGCGGGCTGGGCGGGGAGCTGTTTTTT. It specifies CASSVARGLGGELFF.

Comment on this clone: Germline is not matched at one junction end, which may reflect a read error. The chain recombines TRBV11-3 with TRBJ2-1; maybe TRBD2 (5 bases). Germline CDR1 and CDR2: SGHNT and YENEEA. The CDR3 runs 17 residues. CDR3 DNA sequence: TGTGCCAGCAGCTTGGCTGGGCCGGGAATCTTCTACAATAAGCAGTTCTTC. It yields the protein CASSLAGPGIFYNKQFF.

This chain uses TRBV28 with TRBJ2-7; 7 nucleotides match TRBD2. Germline CDR1 and CDR2: MDHEN and SYDVKM. The J segment lost 6 bases and the V segment lost 2 bases, leaving 4 bases of the junction unmatched. The CDR3 totals 13 residues. CDR3 in DNA: TGTGCCAGCAGTTTAGATGGCGGGAGCGAGCAGTACGTC. It specifies CASSLDGGSEQYV.

The chain joins TRBV11-2 to TRBJ2-1, with 8 nucleotides matching TRBD2. This CDR3 contains 15 residues. The V segment lost 5 bases and the J segment 5 bases; nucleotides outside the gene matches: 8. CDR1 and CDR2 (germline): SGHAT, FQNNGV. Written as DNA, the CDR3 is TGTGCCAGCAGCATAATAGCGGGATCTCACAATGAGCAGTTCTTC. This translates into CASSIIAGSHNEQFF.

V gene TRBV5-4 combines with J gene TRBJ1-2; 8 bases fit TRBD1. With 4 bases clipped from V and 7 bases from J, the junction kept 9 bases outside the gene matches. CDR3 length equals 14 residues. The germline V gene has CDR1 SGHNT and CDR2 YYREEE (reference sequence). The CDR3 DNA follows: TGTGCCAGCAGCCCTACAGGGGGACTCTCTGGCTACACCTTC. This encodes CASSPTGGLSGYTF.

The V call is TRBV28, the J call TRBJ2-7; D may be TRBD1 (5 bases). Germline V CDR1 and CDR2: MDHEN, SYDVKM. The CDR3 is 13 amino acids. V was pared by 3 bases and J by 4 bases, with 10 bases between. The CDR3 DNA sequence: TGTGCCAGCAGTTTGCGACAGAGTTACGAGCAGTACGTC. Translation gives CASSLRQSYEQYV.

Only one count was recorded for this clone. The chain carries TRBV28 and TRBJ2-7; D is ambiguous. Per the germline V gene, CDR1 is MDHEN and CDR2 is SYDVKM. CDR3 length: 14 residues. The V gene lost 5 bases and the J gene lost 4 bases, with 15 bases spanning the gap. The chain's CDR3 is CASSLRPPRYEQYF. In DNA form, the CDR3 reads TGTGCCAGCAGTCTCAGGCCACCCCGTTACGAGCAGTACTTC.

J is TRBJ2-3 and V is TRBV7-8; 7 bases fit TRBD2. Unmatched junction bases numbered 4, after V lost 3 bases and J lost 4 bases. The CDR3 sequence is 14 residues long. Germline V lookup: CDR1 SGHVS, CDR2 FQNEAQ. The CDR3 region is CASSLAGEADTQYF. In nucleotides, the CDR3 is TGTGCCAGCAGCTTGGCGGGGGAGGCAGATACGCAGTATTTT.

The V call is TRBV11-2, the J call TRBJ1-2; D not certain. Between the trimmed V and J ends, which lost 4 bases and 6 bases, there was a span of 9 bases. Germline assignment: CDR1 SGHAT and CDR2 FQNNGV. This CDR3 region has 12 residues. For the CDR3, the DNA is TGTGCCAGCAGCTCAGGCCTGAATGGCTACACCTTC. Encoded protein: CASSSGLNGYTF.

This sequence joins TRBV28 and TRBJ2-2, with 15 positions matching TRBD2. CDR1 MDHEN and CDR2 SYDVKM come from the germline V gene. The V and J ends lost 2 bases and 2 bases, in that order; junction bases with no gene match: 6. This CDR3 spans 19 amino acids. CDR3 loop: CASSLRRTSGRGNTGELFF. The CDR3 region has the DNA TGTGCCAGCAGTTTACGGCGGACTAGCGGGAGGGGAAACACCGGGGAGCTGTTTTTT.

This rearrangement joins TRBV19 to TRBJ1-1, with TRBD1 as a possible D gene (5 bases). The ends were cut back, 5 bases at V and 5 bases at J, with 9 bases in the middle. There are 12 residues in the CDR3. CDR1 and CDR2 from the germline V gene are LNHDA and SQIVND (reference sequence). DNA of the CDR3: TGTGCCAGTAGTTGGACACAAACTGAAGCTTTCTTT. Amino acids: CASSWTQTEAFF.

This chain joins TRBV18 and TRBJ2-1; the match to TRBD2 covers 11 bases. This CDR3 region has 15 residues. Per germline, CDR1 KGHSH and CDR2 LQKENI. V trimming: 2 bases; J trimming: 8 bases; junction bases outside the gene matches: 5. CDR3 loop: CASSPWTSGFDEQFF. The CDR3 nucleotides read TGTGCCAGCTCACCATGGACTAGCGGGTTCGATGAGCAGTTCTTC.

The count of this clone is one. The chain links TRBV7-9 to TRBJ2-1, with 7 nucleotides matching TRBD2. The CDR3 has 16 amino acids. Germline CDR1 reads SEHNR; CDR2 reads FQNEAQ (reference sequence). The V and J ends lost 6 bases and 7 bases, in that order; junction bases with no gene match: 15. The CDR3 sequence is CASSSSAGVYTNEQFF. DNA of the CDR3: TGTGCCAGCAGTTCGTCGGCGGGAGTATATACAAATGAGCAGTTCTTC.

This chain uses TRBV24-1 with TRBJ2-2; 8 positions agree with TRBD2. After removal of 1 base from V and 1 base from J, the junction contained 1 base not matched to a gene. CDR3 length equals 16 residues. Germline V CDR1 and CDR2: KGHDR, SFDVKD. CDR3: CATSDLSGRNTGELFF. Here the CDR3 DNA reads TGTGCCACCAGTGATTTAAGCGGGAGGAACACCGGGGAGCTGTTTTTT.

This chain connects TRBV5-6 to TRBJ1-3; 11 nucleotides agree with TRBD1. V shed 4 bases and J 4 bases; nucleotides not matched to a gene: 10. Looked up from germline, CDR1 is SGHDT and CDR2 is YYEEEE. This CDR3 has 17 residues. This CDR3 is CASSVDRGHLSGNTIYF. The CDR3 DNA is TGTGCCAGCAGCGTGGACAGGGGGCATCTTTCAGGAAACACCATATATTTT.

This chain uses TRBV19 with TRBJ1-2, with a weak D call TRBD1 (6 bases). The CDR3 is 16 amino acids. V was cut by 10 bases and J by 3 bases, with 24 bases left in between. Germline CDR1 and CDR2: LNHDA and SQIVND (reference sequence). This CDR3 reads CATSLRGRGSDYGYTF. DNA for the CDR3: TGTGCCACCTCCCTCCGGGGGAGGGGGTCCGACTATGGCTACACCTTC.

The rearrangement uses TRBV7-9 and TRBJ2-1, with 7 positions matching TRBD2. Germline V gives CDR1 SEHNR, CDR2 FQNEAQ (reference sequence). The CDR3 is 15 residues long. V trimming: 0 bases; J trimming: 3 bases; junction bases outside the gene matches: 2. The CDR3 is CASSLALAIYNEQFF. The CDR3, as DNA: TGTGCCAGCAGCTTAGCACTAGCGATCTACAATGAGCAGTTCTTC. Full variable domain (remainder filled in from reference TRBV7-9 and TRBJ2-1): DTGVSQNPRHKITKRGQNVTFRCDPISEHNRLYWYRQTLGQGPEFLTYFQNEAQLEKSRLLSDRFSAERPKGSFSTLEIQRTEQGDSAMYLCASSLALAIYNEQFFGPGTRLTVL.

This chain links TRBV11-2 with TRBJ1-1; unclear D gene. Trimming took 3 bases from V and 0 from J, leaving 8 bases between them. Germline CDR1 reads SGHAT; CDR2 reads FQNNGV. CDR3 length: 14 amino acids. The CDR3 here is CASSLRVMNTEAFF. For the CDR3, the DNA is TGTGCCAGCAGCTTGAGGGTGATGAACACTGAAGCTTTCTTT. The full variable domain, rest sourced from reference TRBV11-2 and TRBJ1-1, is EAGVAQSPRYKIIEKRQSVAFWCNPISGHATLYWYQQILGQGPKLLIQFQNNGVVDDSQLPKDRFSAERLKGVDSTLKIQPAKLEDSAVYLCASSLRVMNTEAFFGQGTRLTVV.

The chain carries TRBV27 and TRBJ1-2; 7 bases line up with TRBD1. The V and J ends lost 6 bases and 4 bases, in that order; junction bases with no gene match: 8. The germline V gene encodes CDR1 MNHEY and CDR2 SMNVEV (reference sequence). The CDR3 is made up of 14 amino acids. CDR3 DNA sequence: TGTGCCAGCAGACCTCGGGACAGTCCCTATGGCTACACCTTC. As protein: CASRPRDSPYGYTF.

This clone was observed once. The chain is built from TRBV3-1 (or the pseudogene TRBV3-2) and TRBJ1-1; 8 nucleotides agree with TRBD1. CDR1 is LGHDT, CDR2 YNNKEL, per germline (reference sequence). Trimming cost V 0 bases and J 4 bases; bases outside gene matches: 4. This CDR3 comprises 15 residues. Here the CDR3 DNA reads TGTGCCAGCAGCCAAGATATAACAGGGGGCACTGAAGCTTTCTTT. It codes for CASSQDITGGTEAFF.

The chain has TRBV15 and TRBJ1-2, with D hard to call. This CDR3 comprises 15 residues. The V gene lost 0 bases and the J gene lost 2 bases, with 10 bases spanning the gap. Germline values: CDR1 LNHNV, CDR2 YYDKDF (reference sequence). Here the CDR3 DNA reads TGTGCCACCAGCAGAGATCGGAGGCAGAACTATGGCTACACCTTC. Residues: CATSRDRRQNYGYTF.

For the CDR3, the DNA is TGTGCCAGCAGCGTCCCAGGGGAAAGAAACATTCAGTACTTC. Its protein is CASSVPGERNIQYF. The genes are TRBV7-9 and TRBJ2-4; D might be TRBD1 (6 bases). The V end was cut by 5 bases, the J end by 6 bases, with 14 bases between. The CDR3 contains 14 residues. Germline CDR1 is SEHNR and CDR2 is FQNEAQ (reference sequence). Full variable domain (remainder filled in from reference TRBV7-9 and TRBJ2-4): DTGVSQNPRHKITKRGQNVTFRCDPISEHNRLYWYRQTLGQGPEFLTYFQNEAQLEKSRLLSDRFSAERPKGSFSTLEIQRTEQGDSAMYLCASSVPGERNIQYFGAGTRLSVL.

The chain combines TRBV18 with TRBJ1-4; a possible D gene is TRBD1 (5 bases). Germline V gene lookup returns CDR1 KGHSH and CDR2 LQKENI. CDR3 length: 14 amino acids. The V end lost 1 base, the J end lost 6 bases, and 9 bases lay between the germline ends. CDR3 loop: CASSPRGDDEKLFF. The DNA for the CDR3 is TGTGCCAGCTCACCACGGGGGGATGATGAAAAACTGTTTTTT.

CDR3 in amino acids: CASSLRLGGETQYF. CDR3 in DNA: TGCGCCAGCAGCCTACGACTAGGCGGCGAGACCCAGTACTTC. The V call is TRBV4-1, the J call TRBJ2-5, with D tentatively TRBD2 (6 bases). This CDR3 spans 14 amino acids. V lost 4 bases and J lost 5, with 14 bases in between. In germline, CDR1 is MGHRA, CDR2 YSYEKL.